This T cell receptor (beta chain) comes out of a study of T-cell reconstitution after alpha-beta-depleted transplantation in children. Library preparation (for TCRbeta) was performed with unique molecular identifiers. MiXCR, applied by TCRdb to the PCR reads, yields one record per CDR3 protein. The table records 450,000 to 700,000 distinct CDR3 sequences, 25% to 30% of them present only once. Trimming took off 0 bases at V and 1 base at J, with 11 bases between the two ends. This CDR3 contains 16 residues. CDR1 MNHEY and CDR2 SMNVEV come from the germline V gene (reference sequence). Worth noting for this clonotype: As yet, its antigen is unknown.

Whole-study results and caveats: There were some patients whose high TCRbeta diversity at day 60 came from surviving recipient T cells and thymic progenitors.

The TCR originated in a boy less than two years old with Wiskott-Aldrich syndrome, due to receive a stem cell transplant. The V call is TRBV27, the J call TRBJ2-3, with D perhaps matching TRBD2 (5 bases). Here the sequenced sample was PBMCs, taken before TCRalphabeta/CD19-depleted stem cell transplant. The CDR3 reads CASSLSRGVGTDTQYF. CDR3 bases: TGTGCCAGCAGTTTATCACGGGGTGTAGGCACAGATACGCAGTATTTT.